The rows below give T cell receptor beta chains drawn from one sample of a study of T cells in localized non-small cell lung cancer. The table came from immunoSEQ multiplex PCR; TCRdb's copy has only in-frame clones and leaves some out. The table lists tens of thousands of clones, about 88% of them singletons. The specimen comprised peripheral blood, sampled before any cancer treatment. The receptors originated from a woman aged 40-75 years with stage I squamous cell lung carcinoma. The CDR3 runs from the conserved cysteine through the conserved F or W. The order of the fields is CDR3 DNA, CDR3 protein, clone size, V gene, D gene, J gene. A D gene is named only where the DNA matches it firmly. The size of a clone is reported for some rows only, either as once, few or many, or as a class for expanded clones.

TGTGCCAGCAGCATAAGAGGCGGGGGCCGGGCCGGGGAGCTGTTTTTT | CASSIRGGGRAGELFF | - | TRBV7-2 | - | TRBJ2-2
TGTGCCAGCAGAACCGTAACAGGGGGTTCGAGTGGCTTCACCTTC | CASRTVTGGSSGFTF | - | TRBV6-6 | TRBD1 | TRBJ1-2
TGTGCCAGCAGTTTATATCCCAGTGGGGAGCAGTTCTTC | CASSLYPSGEQFF | - | TRBV27 | - | TRBJ2-1
TGCGCCAGCAGTGGAAATCTAGCGGGTTCCTACAATGAGCAGTTCTTC | CASSGNLAGSYNEQFF | few | TRBV10-1 | TRBD2 | TRBJ2-1
TGTGCCAGCAGCTCGGACTCTAGTGGGGGTGATACGCAGTATTTT | CASSSDSSGGDTQYF | - | TRBV7-2 | - | TRBJ2-3
TGTGCCAGTAGTATTGCCGGGGGTGAGGCTGAAGCTTTCTTT | CASSIAGGEAEAFF | - | TRBV19 | - | TRBJ1-1
TGTGCCAGCAGTCTACAGGGGAATGGCTATGGCTACACCTTC | CASSLQGNGYGYTF | - | TRBV2 | TRBD1 | TRBJ1-2
TGTGCCAGCAGCTCCGGGCAGGGGGGCCAGCCCCAGCATTTT | CASSSGQGGQPQHF | - | TRBV9 | TRBD1 | TRBJ1-5
TGTGCCACCAGGAAGGCACCCGAGACTTACAATGAGCAGTTCTTC | CATRKAPETYNEQFF | - | TRBV6-1 | - | TRBJ2-1
TGTGCCAGCAGCTTGCTACCGGGGGGGCGGGGGGAGACCCAGTACTTC | CASSLLPGGRGETQYF | - | TRBV7-9 | TRBD2 | TRBJ2-5
TGCGCCAGCAGCCCGCAGGGGGCGCACGGGGCCAACGTCCTGACTTTC | CASSPQGAHGANVLTF | - | TRBV4-1 | TRBD1 | TRBJ2-6
TGCGCCAGCAGCTTGATGGGACCCGGGGAGCTGTTTTTT | CASSLMGPGELFF | - | TRBV5-1 | - | TRBJ2-2
TGTGCCAGCAGCTTAGCCGGACAGGGGGCTGGTTCACCCCTCCACTTT | CASSLAGQGAGSPLHF | few | TRBV7-8 | TRBD1 | TRBJ1-6
TGTGCCAGCAGCTCCCTCGAGAGGAAAAGCAATCAGCCCCAGCATTTT | CASSSLERKSNQPQHF | once | TRBV7-2 | - | TRBJ1-5
TGTGCCAGCAGCTTAACGGCGCGGGGGGCCTACGAGCAGTACTTC | CASSLTARGAYEQYF | - | TRBV7-2 | TRBD2 | TRBJ2-7
TGTGCCACCAGCAGAGAACAGGGCCGCCATGGCTACACCTTC | CATSREQGRHGYTF | - | TRBV15 | - | TRBJ1-2
TGTGCCAGCAGCTCCCAGGTGAAAACATCTTGGGTCTATGGCTACACCTTC | CASSSQVKTSWVYGYTF | - | TRBV27 | - | TRBJ1-2
TGCAGCGTCGCGACGGGGACTGAGTATGGCTACACCTTC | CSVATGTEYGYTF | - | TRBV29-1 | - | TRBJ1-2
TGTGCCAGCAGCTTAGATTTGACGGACAGGGGTGGCAAGACCCAGTACTTC | CASSLDLTDRGGKTQYF | - | TRBV11-2 | TRBD1 | TRBJ2-5
TGTGCCAGCAGCTTAGGACGCTACGAGCAGTACTTC | CASSLGRYEQYF | - | TRBV7-9 | - | TRBJ2-7
TGTGCCTGGAGTGTGTCCGAGAACACTGAAGCTTTCTTT | CAWSVSENTEAFF | - | TRBV30 | - | TRBJ1-1
TGTGCCAGCAGCTTAGTTGCGGGGGGGAGGGAGACCCAGTACTTC | CASSLVAGGRETQYF | once | TRBV7-6 | TRBD2 | TRBJ2-5
TGCGCCAGCAGCTTAGGACTTAGCGGCGATCAGCCCCAGCATTTT | CASSLGLSGDQPQHF | few | TRBV5-1 | - | TRBJ1-5
TGCGCCAGCAGCTTGGAGGAGGAGCCGCAGTACTTC | CASSLEEEPQYF | - | TRBV5-1 | - | TRBJ2-7
TGTGCCAGCAGCTTAGCAGGGGGCCCTGGCTACACCTTC | CASSLAGGPGYTF | - | TRBV7-9 | TRBD1 | TRBJ1-2
TGTGCCAGTAGTAACCCGGACAGGGCGACCCTCCGGAACTATGGCTACACCTTC | CASSNPDRATLRNYGYTF | - | TRBV19 | TRBD1 | TRBJ1-2
TGTGCCAGCAGTCGCAATAGCGGGGGCCTCACAGATACGCAGTATTTT | CASSRNSGGLTDTQYF | few | TRBV13 | TRBD2 | TRBJ2-3
TGTGCCAGCAGCTTGGCGGGGGCGTTGGGCTACACCTTC | CASSLAGALGYTF | - | TRBV5-4 | - | TRBJ1-2
TGTGCCAGCAGCCAAGATTTTTTTTGGGTAAATTCACCCCTCCACTTT | CASSQDFFWVNSPLHF | once | TRBV4-2 | - | TRBJ1-6
TGCGCCAGCAGTGACCGACCGGGAAGCTCCTACGAGCAGTACTTC | CASSDRPGSSYEQYF | - | TRBV10-1 | - | TRBJ2-7
TGTGCCAGCAGCCAAGATCCTTCTGGCAGCACTTTAAGTGGCTACACCTTC | CASSQDPSGSTLSGYTF | - | TRBV14 | - | TRBJ1-2
TGTGCCAGCTCGGAGTACGAGCAGTACTTC | CASSEYEQYF | - | TRBV6-6 | - | TRBJ2-7
TGTGCCAGCAGCTTGGTTGCGAGGGGGCGAGAGACCCAGTACTTC | CASSLVARGRETQYF | - | TRBV5-4 | TRBD1 | TRBJ2-5
TGTGCCAGCAGCGCTTCAGGGGATATCGGCGAGCAGTACTTC | CASSASGDIGEQYF | - | TRBV9 | - | TRBJ2-7
TGTGCCAGCAGTTTCGCCGGGACAGGGGTTGGCGGGGAGCTGTTTTTT | CASSFAGTGVGGELFF | - | TRBV27 | TRBD1 | TRBJ2-2
TGCGCCAGCAGCCCCGGACAGGTAGGAGGCTACACCTTC | CASSPGQVGGYTF | - | TRBV4-1 | TRBD1 | TRBJ1-2
TGTGCCAGCAGTGAATTTGGCCTTACCTCTGGGGCCAACGTCCTGACTTTC | CASSEFGLTSGANVLTF | - | TRBV2 | - | TRBJ2-6
TGCGCCAGCAGTGAGGACAGGGCAAGTTCACCCCTCCACTTT | CASSEDRASSPLHF | - | TRBV10-1 | TRBD1 | TRBJ1-6
TGCGCCAGCAGCCTATCCTTTTCTCAGGGGGGCACTGAAGCTTTCTTT | CASSLSFSQGGTEAFF | - | TRBV4-1 | TRBD1 | TRBJ1-1
TGTGCCAGCACCCGACTGTCCTATAATTCACCCCTCCACTTT | CASTRLSYNSPLHF | - | TRBV2 | - | TRBJ1-6
TGTGCCAGCAGCCCAAGACTAGCGGGTTATCTGGATACGCAGTATTTT | CASSPRLAGYLDTQYF | - | TRBV7-6 | TRBD2 | TRBJ2-3
TGTGCCAGCAATCCGGGACAGCAAAATCAGCCCCAGCATTTT | CASNPGQQNQPQHF | - | TRBV6-1 | TRBD1 | TRBJ1-5
TGCGCCAGCAGCCAAGGCGGGACAGTACCAGGGGACCAGTACTTC | CASSQGGTVPGDQYF | - | TRBV4-1 | - | TRBJ2-5
TGCGCCAGCAGCGAAGGACAACTCTATGGCTACACCTTC | CASSEGQLYGYTF | - | TRBV5-1 | - | TRBJ1-2
TGTGCCAGCAGTGGGAAGCCCTATGGCTACACCTTC | CASSGKPYGYTF | - | TRBV28 | - | TRBJ1-2
TGTGCCAGCAGCGCCGGGACAGGGCGCACAGATACGCAGTATTTT | CASSAGTGRTDTQYF | - | TRBV7-3 | TRBD1 | TRBJ2-3
TGTGCCAGTAGTATAGGGTGGCGGGGTGCGGGTGGGGAGCAGTTCTTC | CASSIGWRGAGGEQFF | - | TRBV19 | - | TRBJ2-1
TGCGCCAGCAGCCGGGACAGCTTAGATGAAAAACTGTTTTTT | CASSRDSLDEKLFF | - | TRBV10-1 | TRBD1 | TRBJ1-4
TGTGCCAGCAGCAGGGACAGGCAACCCAATCAGCCCCAGCATTTT | CASSRDRQPNQPQHF | - | TRBV5-4 | TRBD1 | TRBJ1-5
TGTGCCAGCAGCCAATTTAGGACAGGGGTCGTCAATGAGCAGTTCTTC | CASSQFRTGVVNEQFF | once | TRBV14 | TRBD1 | TRBJ2-1
TGTGCCACCCTTAAGGATGGGGCGGGCACTGAAGCTTTCTTT | CATLKDGAGTEAFF | once | TRBV6-6 | - | TRBJ1-1
TGTGCCAGCTCACCACGGACTAGCGGACAAGAGACCCAGTACTTC | CASSPRTSGQETQYF | - | TRBV18 | TRBD2 | TRBJ2-5